A selection of T cell receptor beta chains follows, all from one sample in a study of blood T cell repertoires in COVID-19. Sequenced by immunoSEQ multiplex PCR; TCRdb stores in-frame clones only, minus some. The sample holds 300,000 to 350,000 clones, around 88% seen once. The sequenced sample was peripheral blood. Every receptor here comes from a woman in her twenties or thirties with COVID-19, enrolled during active disease. Both conserved end residues are trimmed from each CDR3. Fields, in order: D gene, V gene, J gene, CDR3 protein. A D gene is named only where the DNA matches it firmly.

D gene: -; V gene: TRBV2; J gene: TRBJ1-2; CDR3 protein: ASSARGQNT
D gene: -; V gene: TRBV2; J gene: TRBJ1-2; CDR3 protein: ASSGTGYYGYT
D gene: TRBD2; V gene: TRBV7-2; J gene: TRBJ2-7; CDR3 protein: ASSLGGGSYEQY
D gene: -; V gene: TRBV15; J gene: TRBJ1-2; CDR3 protein: ATSRDSPGLTNYGYT
D gene: TRBD1; V gene: TRBV18; J gene: TRBJ2-5; CDR3 protein: ASSPGTGQQETQY
D gene: TRBD1; V gene: TRBV29-1; J gene: TRBJ1-3; CDR3 protein: SGVGTDSSGNTIY
D gene: TRBD2; V gene: TRBV3-1/TRBV3-2; J gene: TRBJ2-3; CDR3 protein: ASSTHRSGGGRDTQY
D gene: TRBD1; V gene: TRBV14; J gene: TRBJ2-1; CDR3 protein: ASSWTGDSYNEQF
D gene: TRBD1; V gene: TRBV29-1; J gene: TRBJ1-2; CDR3 protein: SVGRGLYT
D gene: TRBD1; V gene: TRBV6-4; J gene: TRBJ2-1; CDR3 protein: ASSDGTENNEQF
D gene: -; V gene: TRBV5-1; J gene: TRBJ1-3; CDR3 protein: ASSLDGFSGNTIY
D gene: -; V gene: TRBV18; J gene: TRBJ2-1; CDR3 protein: ASSPYSYNEQF
D gene: TRBD2; V gene: TRBV4-1; J gene: TRBJ2-5; CDR3 protein: ASSQEGISGGQGTQY
D gene: -; V gene: TRBV15; J gene: TRBJ1-1; CDR3 protein: ATSRGGTGNTEAF
D gene: TRBD1; V gene: TRBV5-1; J gene: TRBJ2-7; CDR3 protein: ASSPRQGSSYEQY
D gene: -; V gene: TRBV5-1; J gene: TRBJ2-1; CDR3 protein: ASSFPRLPENEQF
D gene: -; V gene: TRBV28; J gene: TRBJ1-2; CDR3 protein: ASSTGMYGYT
D gene: -; V gene: TRBV5-1; J gene: TRBJ1-4; CDR3 protein: ASREELGEKLF
D gene: TRBD2; V gene: TRBV5-4; J gene: TRBJ2-2; CDR3 protein: ASSPWAGGTNTGELF
D gene: TRBD1; V gene: TRBV6-2/TRBV6-3; J gene: TRBJ2-2; CDR3 protein: ASSYSPQGNGELF
D gene: -; V gene: TRBV18; J gene: TRBJ1-6; CDR3 protein: ASSPRVSQSGSPLH
D gene: -; V gene: TRBV4-1; J gene: TRBJ1-1; CDR3 protein: ASSQVGPTGLNTEAF
D gene: TRBD1; V gene: TRBV6-5; J gene: TRBJ1-6; CDR3 protein: ASSLNRGNSPLH
D gene: -; V gene: TRBV18; J gene: TRBJ2-3; CDR3 protein: ASSPRQALTDTQY
D gene: -; V gene: TRBV3-1/TRBV3-2; J gene: TRBJ1-6; CDR3 protein: ASSPASSYNSPLH
D gene: TRBD1; V gene: TRBV11-3; J gene: TRBJ1-1; CDR3 protein: ASSPRGGADTEAF
D gene: -; V gene: TRBV6-5; J gene: TRBJ2-7; CDR3 protein: ASSSGPPSYEQY
D gene: -; V gene: TRBV19; J gene: TRBJ1-2; CDR3 protein: ASSIGGSGYT
D gene: -; V gene: TRBV27; J gene: TRBJ1-1; CDR3 protein: ASSLGTEAF
D gene: TRBD2; V gene: TRBV19; J gene: TRBJ2-1; CDR3 protein: ASSINLGSGAYNEQF
D gene: -; V gene: TRBV2; J gene: TRBJ1-1; CDR3 protein: ASSEAPVWTDMNTEAF
D gene: -; V gene: TRBV30; J gene: TRBJ1-2; CDR3 protein: AWSDPGEGYGYT
D gene: TRBD2; V gene: TRBV19; J gene: TRBJ2-5; CDR3 protein: ASSSPSGHETQY
D gene: -; V gene: TRBV4-1; J gene: TRBJ1-1; CDR3 protein: ASSQGGNTEAF
D gene: TRBD2; V gene: TRBV5-6; J gene: TRBJ2-3; CDR3 protein: ASSLAGGVILANTQY
D gene: -; V gene: TRBV18; J gene: TRBJ1-5; CDR3 protein: ASSREQASNQPQH
D gene: -; V gene: TRBV11-3; J gene: TRBJ2-5; CDR3 protein: ASSYSGELQETQY
D gene: -; V gene: TRBV11-3; J gene: TRBJ1-2; CDR3 protein: ASSYPGPANYGYT
D gene: -; V gene: TRBV4-1; J gene: TRBJ1-6; CDR3 protein: ASSQTGVRLVNPPLH
D gene: TRBD1; V gene: TRBV5-1; J gene: TRBJ1-6; CDR3 protein: ASTDRETSPLH
D gene: TRBD2; V gene: TRBV4-1; J gene: TRBJ2-5; CDR3 protein: ASSPLAGEETQY
D gene: -; V gene: TRBV9; J gene: TRBJ1-2; CDR3 protein: ASSVIDSANYGYT
D gene: -; V gene: TRBV4-1; J gene: TRBJ2-5; CDR3 protein: ASSQRTASETQY
D gene: TRBD1; V gene: TRBV4-1; J gene: TRBJ1-2; CDR3 protein: ASSHPGQGDSYT
D gene: -; V gene: TRBV6-5; J gene: TRBJ2-3; CDR3 protein: ASSYGRLDRQY
D gene: TRBD2; V gene: TRBV5-1; J gene: TRBJ2-5; CDR3 protein: ASSMPSGGAVVTQY
D gene: -; V gene: TRBV7-9; J gene: TRBJ2-3; CDR3 protein: ASSFQGIHTDTQY
D gene: -; V gene: TRBV7-9; J gene: TRBJ1-5; CDR3 protein: ASSHTAPGSNQPQH
D gene: TRBD1; V gene: TRBV18; J gene: TRBJ1-1; CDR3 protein: ASSDTTGGTEAF
D gene: TRBD2; V gene: TRBV6-4; J gene: TRBJ2-3; CDR3 protein: ASSAAGDEGTQY
D gene: TRBD1; V gene: TRBV2; J gene: TRBJ1-1; CDR3 protein: ASTTGVFEAF
D gene: -; V gene: TRBV11-3; J gene: TRBJ1-1; CDR3 protein: ASSFAGEGTEAF
D gene: TRBD1; V gene: TRBV15; J gene: TRBJ1-6; CDR3 protein: ATSSLTGWGSPLH
D gene: -; V gene: TRBV11-3; J gene: TRBJ2-5; CDR3 protein: ASSQRDNQETQY